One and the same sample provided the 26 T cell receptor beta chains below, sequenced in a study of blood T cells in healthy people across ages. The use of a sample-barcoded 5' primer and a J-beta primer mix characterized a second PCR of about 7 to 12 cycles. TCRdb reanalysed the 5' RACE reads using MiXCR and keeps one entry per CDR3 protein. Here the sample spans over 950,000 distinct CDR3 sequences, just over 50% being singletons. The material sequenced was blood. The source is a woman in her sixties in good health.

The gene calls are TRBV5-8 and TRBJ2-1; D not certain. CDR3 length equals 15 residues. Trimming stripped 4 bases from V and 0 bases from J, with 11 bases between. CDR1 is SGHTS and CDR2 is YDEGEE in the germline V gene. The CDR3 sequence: CASSQNSVSYNEQFF. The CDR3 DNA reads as TGTGCCAGCAGCCAAAACAGCGTCTCCTACAATGAGCAGTTCTTC.

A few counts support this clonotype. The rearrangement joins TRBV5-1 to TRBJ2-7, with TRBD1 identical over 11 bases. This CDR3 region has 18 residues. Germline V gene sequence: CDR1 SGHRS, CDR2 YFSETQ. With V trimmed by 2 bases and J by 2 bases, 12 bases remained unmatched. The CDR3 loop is CASSFNGIPGQGAYEQYF. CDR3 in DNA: TGCGCCAGCAGCTTTAATGGAATCCCGGGACAGGGGGCCTACGAGCAGTACTTC.

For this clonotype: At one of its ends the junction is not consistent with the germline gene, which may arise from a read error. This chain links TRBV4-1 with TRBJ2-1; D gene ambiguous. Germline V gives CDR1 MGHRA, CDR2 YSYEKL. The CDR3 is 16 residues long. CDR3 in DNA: TGCGCCAGCAGCCAAGAAATCCTACGATTTATAGGTGAGAAGTTCTTC. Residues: CASSQEILRFIGEKFF.

In DNA, the CDR3 is TGTGCCAGCAGCCCCCTAATCAGGGGAAGGGGCCCAGAAGAGACCCAGTACTTC. Protein: CASSPLIRGRGPEETQYF. The rearrangement links TRBV21-1 to TRBJ2-5; the listed D gene, TRBD1, was not tested against the DNA. TRBV21-1 corresponds to a pseudogene. The CDR3 consists of 18 residues.

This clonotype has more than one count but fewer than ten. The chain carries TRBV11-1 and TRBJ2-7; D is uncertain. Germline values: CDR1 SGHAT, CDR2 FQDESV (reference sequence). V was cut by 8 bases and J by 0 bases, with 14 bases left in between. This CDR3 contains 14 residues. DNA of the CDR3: TGTGCCAGCTCCCGGTCCTCCGTCTCCTACGAGCAGTACTTC. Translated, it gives CASSRSSVSYEQYF.

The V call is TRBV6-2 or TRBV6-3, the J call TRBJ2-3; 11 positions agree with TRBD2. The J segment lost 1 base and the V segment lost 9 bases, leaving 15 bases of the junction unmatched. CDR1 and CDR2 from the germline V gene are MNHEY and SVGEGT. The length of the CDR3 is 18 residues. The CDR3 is CASKMGTSGLSRTDTQYF. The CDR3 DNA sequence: TGTGCCAGTAAGATGGGGACTAGCGGACTCAGCCGCACAGATACGCAGTATTTT.

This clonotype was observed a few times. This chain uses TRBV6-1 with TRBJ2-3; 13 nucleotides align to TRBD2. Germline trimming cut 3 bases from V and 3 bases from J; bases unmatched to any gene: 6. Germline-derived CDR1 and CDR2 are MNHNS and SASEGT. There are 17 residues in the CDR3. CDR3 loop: CASSDWTSGSGTDTQYF. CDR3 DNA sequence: TGTGCCAGCAGTGATTGGACTAGCGGGAGTGGAACAGATACGCAGTATTTT.

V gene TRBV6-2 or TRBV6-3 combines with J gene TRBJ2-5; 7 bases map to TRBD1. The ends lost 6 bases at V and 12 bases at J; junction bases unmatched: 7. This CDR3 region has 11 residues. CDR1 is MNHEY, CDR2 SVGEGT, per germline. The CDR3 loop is CASRSGGFEYF. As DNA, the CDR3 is TGTGCCAGCAGGTCAGGGGGTTTTGAGTACTTC.

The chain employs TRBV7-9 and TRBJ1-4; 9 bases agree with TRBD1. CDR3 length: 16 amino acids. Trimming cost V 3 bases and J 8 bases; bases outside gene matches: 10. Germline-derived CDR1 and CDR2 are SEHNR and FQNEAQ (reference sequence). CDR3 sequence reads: CASSFVSGQGSEKLFF. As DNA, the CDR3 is TGTGCCAGCAGCTTCGTGTCGGGACAGGGCTCAGAAAAACTGTTTTTT.

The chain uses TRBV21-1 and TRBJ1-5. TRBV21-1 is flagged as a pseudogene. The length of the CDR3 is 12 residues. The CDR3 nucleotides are TGTGCCAGCAGCAACCTAAATCAGCCCCAGCATTTT. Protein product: CASSNLNQPQHF.

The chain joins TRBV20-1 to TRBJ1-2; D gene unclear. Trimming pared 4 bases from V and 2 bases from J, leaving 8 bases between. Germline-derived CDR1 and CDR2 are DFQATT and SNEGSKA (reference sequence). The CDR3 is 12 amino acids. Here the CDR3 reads CSATGRNYGYTF. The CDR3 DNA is TGCAGTGCTACAGGACGGAACTATGGCTACACCTTC.

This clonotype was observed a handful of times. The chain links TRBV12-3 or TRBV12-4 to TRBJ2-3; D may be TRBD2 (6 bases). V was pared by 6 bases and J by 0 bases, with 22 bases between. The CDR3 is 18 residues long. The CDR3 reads CASSFISGYGSSTDTQYF. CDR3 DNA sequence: TGTGCCAGCAGCTTCATTAGCGGTTACGGGTCTAGCACAGATACGCAGTATTTT.

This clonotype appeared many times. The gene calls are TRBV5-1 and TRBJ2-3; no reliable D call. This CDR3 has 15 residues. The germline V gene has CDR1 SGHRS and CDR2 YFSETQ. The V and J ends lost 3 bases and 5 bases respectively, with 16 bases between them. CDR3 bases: TGCGCCAGCAGCTACTCGGCGGTGGGTGAAGATACGCAGTATTTT. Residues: CASSYSAVGEDTQYF.

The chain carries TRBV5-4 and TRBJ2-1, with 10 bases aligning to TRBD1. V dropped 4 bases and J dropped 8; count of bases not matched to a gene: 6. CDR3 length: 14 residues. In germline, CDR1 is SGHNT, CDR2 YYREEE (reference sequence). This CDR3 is CASSPRQGADEQFF. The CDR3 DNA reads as TGTGCCAGCAGCCCAAGACAGGGGGCGGATGAGCAGTTCTTC.

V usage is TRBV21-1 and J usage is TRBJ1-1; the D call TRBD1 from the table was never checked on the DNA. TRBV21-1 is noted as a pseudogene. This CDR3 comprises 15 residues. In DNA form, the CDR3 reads TGTGCCAGCAGGATCCTCAGAGCCCCTAACACTGAAGCTTTCTTT. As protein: CASRILRAPNTEAFF.

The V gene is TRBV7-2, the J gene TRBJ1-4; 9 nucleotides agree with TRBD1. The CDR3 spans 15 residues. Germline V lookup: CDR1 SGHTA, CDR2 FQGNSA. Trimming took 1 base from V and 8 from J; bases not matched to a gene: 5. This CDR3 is CASSLGGQGAEKLFF. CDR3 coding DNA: TGTGCCAGCAGCTTAGGGGGACAGGGCGCCGAAAAACTGTTTTTT.

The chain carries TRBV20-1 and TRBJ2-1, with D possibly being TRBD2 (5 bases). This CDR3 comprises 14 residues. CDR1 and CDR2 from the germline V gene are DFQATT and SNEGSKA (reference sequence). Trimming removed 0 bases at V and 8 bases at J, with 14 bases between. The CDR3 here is CSARDDWTSDEQFF. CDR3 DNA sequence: TGCAGTGCTAGAGATGATTGGACTTCCGATGAGCAGTTCTTC.

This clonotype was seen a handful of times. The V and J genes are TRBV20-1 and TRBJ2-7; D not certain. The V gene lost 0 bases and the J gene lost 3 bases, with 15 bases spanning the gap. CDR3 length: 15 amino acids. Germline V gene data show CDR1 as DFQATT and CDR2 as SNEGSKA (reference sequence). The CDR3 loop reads CSAREGVRSSYEQYF. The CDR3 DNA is TGCAGTGCTAGAGAAGGTGTTAGGAGCAGCTACGAGCAGTACTTC.

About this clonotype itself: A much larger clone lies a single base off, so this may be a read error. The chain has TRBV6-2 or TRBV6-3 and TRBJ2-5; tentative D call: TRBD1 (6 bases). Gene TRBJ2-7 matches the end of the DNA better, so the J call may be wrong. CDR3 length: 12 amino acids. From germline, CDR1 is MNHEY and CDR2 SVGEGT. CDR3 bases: TGTGTCACCATCTCACAGGGTAACGAGCAGTACTTC. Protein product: CVTISQGNEQYF.

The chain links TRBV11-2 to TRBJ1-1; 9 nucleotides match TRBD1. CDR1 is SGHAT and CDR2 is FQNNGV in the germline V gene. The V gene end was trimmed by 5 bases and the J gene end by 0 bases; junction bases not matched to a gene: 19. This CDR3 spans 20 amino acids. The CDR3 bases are TGTGCCAGCAGCAATTTCGGGCTCGGGACAGGGAGGGAAATGAACACTGAAGCTTTCTTT. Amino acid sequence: CASSNFGLGTGREMNTEAFF.

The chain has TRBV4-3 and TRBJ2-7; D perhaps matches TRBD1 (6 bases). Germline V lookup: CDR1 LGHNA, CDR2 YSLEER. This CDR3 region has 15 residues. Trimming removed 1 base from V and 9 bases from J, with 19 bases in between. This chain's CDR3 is CASSQGLQGGQGQYF. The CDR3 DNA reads TGCGCCAGCAGCCAAGGTTTACAGGGCGGGCAGGGGCAGTACTTC.

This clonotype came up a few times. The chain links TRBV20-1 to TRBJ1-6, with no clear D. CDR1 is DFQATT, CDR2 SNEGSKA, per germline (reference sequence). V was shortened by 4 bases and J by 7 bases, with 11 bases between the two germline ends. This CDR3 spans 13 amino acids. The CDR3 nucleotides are TGCAGTGCTAACGGGGATTTGAATTCACCCCTCCACTTT. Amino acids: CSANGDLNSPLHF.

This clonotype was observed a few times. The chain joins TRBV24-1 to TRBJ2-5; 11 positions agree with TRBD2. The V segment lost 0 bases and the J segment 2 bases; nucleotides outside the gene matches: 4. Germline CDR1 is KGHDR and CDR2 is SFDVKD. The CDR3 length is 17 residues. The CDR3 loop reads CATSDLATSGNQETQYF. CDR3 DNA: TGTGCCACCAGTGATTTGGCGACTAGCGGGAATCAAGAGACCCAGTACTTC.

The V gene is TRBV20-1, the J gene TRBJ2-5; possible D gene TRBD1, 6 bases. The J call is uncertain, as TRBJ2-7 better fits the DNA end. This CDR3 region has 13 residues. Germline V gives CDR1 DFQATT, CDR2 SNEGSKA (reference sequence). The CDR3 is CSANQGHTYEQYF. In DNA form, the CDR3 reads TGCAGTGCTAACCAGGGGCACACCTACGAGCAGTACTTC.

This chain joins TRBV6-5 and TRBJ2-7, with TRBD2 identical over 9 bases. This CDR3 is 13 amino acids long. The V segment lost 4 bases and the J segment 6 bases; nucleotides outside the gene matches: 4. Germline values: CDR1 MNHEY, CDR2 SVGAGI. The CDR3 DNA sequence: TGTGCCAGCAGTTTGCAGCGGGAGGCCGAGCAGTACTTC. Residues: CASSLQREAEQYF.

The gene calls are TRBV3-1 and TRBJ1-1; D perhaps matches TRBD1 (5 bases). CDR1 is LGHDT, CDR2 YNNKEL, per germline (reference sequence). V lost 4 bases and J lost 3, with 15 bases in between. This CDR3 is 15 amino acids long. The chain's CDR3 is CASSPLGRDDTEAFF. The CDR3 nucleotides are TGTGCCAGCAGCCCCTTGGGCAGGGATGACACTGAAGCTTTCTTT. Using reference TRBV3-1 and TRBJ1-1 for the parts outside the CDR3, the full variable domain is DTAVSQTPKYLVTQMGNDKSIKCEQNLGHDTMYWYKQDSKKFLKIMFSYNNKELIINETVPNRFSPKSPDKAHLNLHINSLELGDSAVYFCASSPLGRDDTEAFFGQGTRLTVV.